Sequencing of this T cell receptor beta chain was carried out in a study of blood T cell repertoires in COVID-19. Profiling relied on immunoSEQ multiplex PCR, and the TCRdb table lists in-frame clones only, not all of them. The sample consists of some 250,000 clones, 81% of them appearing once. The sequencing input was peripheral blood. The clonotype originates from an elderly woman with COVID-19, enrolled during active disease.

Here the CDR3 DNA reads TGTGCCAGTAGTGACCGGGACAGAGTAAATGAAAAACTGTTTTTT. This translates into CASSDRDRVNEKLFF. The J gene is TRBJ1-4, the V gene TRBV19, with 7 bases identical to TRBD1. CDR3 size: 15 residues. The V segment lost 5 bases and the J segment 5 bases; nucleotides outside the gene matches: 8. Per germline, CDR1 LNHDA and CDR2 SQIVND (reference sequence).